The 28 T cell receptor beta chains below come from one sample, sequenced in a study of cytomegalovirus exposure and HLA in healthy donors. PCR was performed using 60 Vbeta and 13 Jbeta primers. The method was immunoSEQ multiplex PCR; TCRdb's version includes in-frame clones alone and lacks a portion of them. The profile covers about 200,000 clones, with 70% appearing a single time and less than 3% taken by the ten largest. Material for sequencing was PBMCs. Receptor source: a man aged 35 to 55 in good health and CMV-seropositive.

The J gene is TRBJ1-1, the V gene TRBV5-6; 7 nucleotides line up with TRBD1. CDR1 is SGHDT, CDR2 YYEEEE, per germline. V lost 2 bases, J lost 7 bases, and 5 bases stayed unmatched. The CDR3 consists of 13 residues. This CDR3 is CASSLGGIGEAFF. The CDR3 DNA sequence: TGTGCCAGCAGCTTAGGGGGCATCGGTGAAGCTTTCTTT. The full variable domain, rest sourced from reference TRBV5-6 and TRBJ1-1, is DAGVTQSPTHLIKTRGQQVTLRCSPKSGHDTVSWYQQALGQGPQFIFQYYEEEERQRGNFPDRFSGHQFPNYSSELNVNALLLGDSALYLCASSLGGIGEAFFGQGTRLTVV.

J is TRBJ1-5 and V is TRBV4-1; TRBD1 is a possible D gene (5 bases). The germline gives CDR1 MGHRA, CDR2 YSYEKL. Trimming left V 0 bases short and J 4 bases short, with 13 bases between. The CDR3 is 16 residues long. This CDR3 is CASSQDWSGLNQPQHF. The DNA of the CDR3 is TGCGCCAGCAGCCAAGACTGGTCAGGGTTAAATCAGCCCCAGCATTTT.

The gene calls are TRBV4-2 and TRBJ1-1; D perhaps matches TRBD1 (6 bases). The CDR3 covers 15 residues. Trimming cost V 2 bases and J 4 bases, with 14 bases left between them. The V gene's germline CDR1 is LGHNA and CDR2 YNFKEQ. CDR3 bases: TGTGCCAGCAGCCAAAACAGGGAAGAGGGCACTGAAGCTTTCTTT. Translating it yields CASSQNREEGTEAFF.

This clone was seen more than once but under ten times. The limits of the CDR3 on the DNA are not certain, so only TCRdb's listed CDR3 is given. This rearrangement joins TRBV25-1 to TRBJ2-5; whether TRBD2, the table's D call, matches the DNA was not checked. Germline values: CDR1 MGHDK, CDR2 SYGVNS. The CDR3 contains 14 residues when both ends are counted. CDR3 protein: CASSESLRQETQYF.

This chain joins TRBV18 and TRBJ2-3; a weak D match, TRBD1 (7 bases). There are 15 residues in the CDR3. Germline V gene data show CDR1 as KGHSH and CDR2 as LQKENI. V was pared by 4 bases and J by 6 bases, with 17 bases between. This chain's CDR3 is CASSRNRGGGDTQYF. CDR3 coding DNA: TGTGCCAGCTCACGTAACAGGGGAGGAGGCGATACGCAGTATTTT.

The chain combines TRBV27 with TRBJ1-5; unclear D gene. V gave up 3 bases and J gave up 9 bases, with 15 bases separating them. Germline CDR1 MNHEY, CDR2 SMNVEV (reference sequence). The CDR3 is made up of 14 amino acids. Here the CDR3 DNA reads TGTGCCAGCAGTTTTTGGCCAGATGTATGGCCCCAGCATTTT. Residues: CASSFWPDVWPQHF.

The rearrangement links TRBV15 to TRBJ2-7; 9 positions match TRBD1. Trimming cost V 4 bases and J 8 bases; bases outside gene matches: 6. Germline V gives CDR1 LNHNV, CDR2 YYDKDF (reference sequence). The CDR3 consists of 13 residues. In DNA form, the CDR3 reads TGTGCCACCAGCATCCTAACAGGGGGCCAGCAGTACTTC. It yields the protein CATSILTGGQQYF.

The V and J genes are TRBV21-1 and TRBJ1-1; the table's D call of TRBD1 was not tested on the DNA. TRBV21-1 counts as a pseudogene. The CDR3 is 11 residues long. The CDR3 protein is CASSSHSEAFF. The CDR3 DNA is TGTGCCAGCAGCTCTCACAGTGAAGCTTTCTTT.

This clone was picked up many times. The J gene is TRBJ2-7, the V gene TRBV6-5, with 8 bases fitting TRBD1. Per the germline V gene, CDR1 is MNHEY and CDR2 is SVGAGI. The CDR3 totals 15 residues. The V segment lost 1 base and the J segment 4 bases; nucleotides outside the gene matches: 6. In nucleotides, the CDR3 is TGTGCCAGCAGTTACTTTACAGGGGGACTGTACGAGCAGTACTTC. Translating it yields CASSYFTGGLYEQYF.

V is TRBV27 and J is TRBJ2-3; 10 bases align to TRBD2. CDR3 length: 16 residues. Per the germline V gene, CDR1 is MNHEY and CDR2 is SMNVEV (reference sequence). Trimming took 8 bases from V and 5 from J; bases not matched to a gene: 13. The CDR3 sequence is CASSPFTGTSEDTQYF. CDR3 nucleotide sequence: TGTGCCAGCTCCCCCTTCACCGGGACTAGCGAAGATACGCAGTATTTT.

The J gene is TRBJ2-1, the V gene TRBV11-1; possible D gene TRBD1, 5 bases. This CDR3 is built from 14 residues. Germline CDR1 and CDR2: SGHAT and FQDESV (reference sequence). V was clipped by 3 bases and J by 5 bases, with 11 bases between them. CDR3 protein: CASSFEGANNEQFF. In DNA, the CDR3 is TGTGCCAGCAGCTTCGAAGGGGCGAACAATGAGCAGTTCTTC.

The rearrangement links TRBV11-2 to TRBJ2-7; possibly TRBD1 for D (6 bases). Germline CDR1 reads SGHAT; CDR2 reads FQNNGV. The length of the CDR3 is 14 residues. The ends were cut back, 5 bases at V and 6 bases at J, with 17 bases in the middle. The CDR3 nucleotides read TGTGCCAGCAGCCCAACCACAGGGATGGGCGAGCAGTACTTC. It specifies CASSPTTGMGEQYF.

The chain joins TRBV4-3 to TRBJ2-5, with 7 bases lining up with TRBD1. Per germline, CDR1 LGHNA and CDR2 YSLEER. This CDR3 has 15 residues. V shed 1 base and J 5 bases; nucleotides not matched to a gene: 7. The CDR3 DNA reads as TGCGCCAGCAGCCAAGGGGGGACAGTTCCGGAGACCCAGTACTTC. Protein: CASSQGGTVPETQYF.

The rearrangement uses TRBV27 and TRBJ2-5; weak D call: TRBD2 (5 bases). The germline CDR1 and CDR2 sequences are MNHEY and SMNVEV (reference sequence). The CDR3 totals 13 residues. Deletions cut 3 bases from V and 5 bases from J, with 10 bases between. The CDR3 reads CASSFSSGETQYF. The CDR3 DNA sequence: TGTGCCAGCAGTTTCTCGTCGGGGGAGACCCAGTACTTC.

The V gene is TRBV28, the J gene TRBJ2-7; TRBD1 matches at 9 bases. There are 15 residues in the CDR3. CDR1 is MDHEN, CDR2 SYDVKM, per germline. J gave up 5 bases and V 6 bases, and 11 bases lay outside the gene matches. CDR3 sequence (DNA): TGTGCCAGCAGCCCCCTCGGGACAGGGACTGACGAGCAGTACTTC. Its protein product is CASSPLGTGTDEQYF.

The chain employs TRBV19 and TRBJ2-1, with 7 bases that match TRBD2. The V and J ends lost 3 bases and 8 bases, in that order; junction bases with no gene match: 4. The germline gives CDR1 LNHDA, CDR2 SQIVND (reference sequence). This CDR3 contains 13 residues. The CDR3 sequence is CASSIGTTDEQFF. In DNA form, the CDR3 reads TGTGCCAGTAGTATCGGGACTACGGATGAGCAGTTCTTC.

The chain uses TRBV27 and TRBJ1-6, with 7 bases aligning to TRBD1. The CDR3 length is 18 residues. The ends lost 3 bases at V and 6 bases at J; junction bases unmatched: 14. The germline V gene has CDR1 MNHEY and CDR2 SMNVEV (reference sequence). CDR3 DNA: TGTGCCAGCAGTTTCAGGGGGGACCTCGATTATTTTAATTCACCCCTCCACTTT. It encodes CASSFRGDLDYFNSPLHF.

This sequence joins TRBV5-1 and TRBJ2-1, with a tentative D call TRBD2 (5 bases). In germline, CDR1 is SGHRS, CDR2 YFSETQ. This CDR3 region has 15 residues. Between the trimmed V and J ends, which lost 0 bases and 6 bases, there was a span of 13 bases. The CDR3 spells CASSLALSEGNEQFF. The CDR3 region has the DNA TGCGCCAGCAGCTTGGCTTTGTCAGAGGGCAATGAGCAGTTCTTC.

The V gene is TRBV5-1, the J gene TRBJ1-1; no reliable D call. The CDR3 extends over 15 amino acids. Trimming stripped 8 bases from V and 3 bases from J, with 20 bases between. CDR1 is SGHRS, CDR2 YFSETQ, per germline. The CDR3 nucleotides are TGCGCCAGTATACTACAACCCGGCCAATACACTGAAGCTTTCTTT. It specifies CASILQPGQYTEAFF.

The chain is built from TRBV5-4 and TRBJ1-2; the match to TRBD1 covers 10 bases. CDR1 and CDR2 (germline): SGHNT, YYREEE (reference sequence). CDR3 size: 16 residues. After removal of 4 bases from V and 2 bases from J, the junction contained 8 bases not matched to a gene. CDR3 region: CASSAGQGIPNYGYTF. The DNA for the CDR3 is TGTGCCAGCAGCGCGGGACAGGGGATCCCCAACTATGGCTACACCTTC.

This clone turned up a few times. The chain combines TRBV5-8 with TRBJ2-5; 8 bases are a match to TRBD1. The DNA end lines up better with TRBJ2-7; the J call may be wrong. This CDR3 has 13 amino acids. Germline V gene data show CDR1 as SGHTS and CDR2 as YDEGEE. Here the CDR3 DNA reads TGTGCCAGCGCCGACAGGGGAAGCTACGAGCAGTACTTC. It translates to CASADRGSYEQYF.

This sequence joins TRBV2 and TRBJ2-7; 13 bases are shared with TRBD2. This CDR3 has 17 residues. Germline V gene data show CDR1 as SNHLY and CDR2 as FYNNEI. V was clipped by 4 bases and J by 2 bases; unmatched bases: 8. In DNA form, the CDR3 reads TGTGCCAGCAGTGGGACTAGCGGGGGCCTCCGACCCTACGAGCAGTACTTC. Amino acid sequence: CASSGTSGGLRPYEQYF. Based on the CDR3 plus reference TRBV2 and TRBJ2-7, the full variable domain is EPEVTQTPSHQVTQMGQEVILRCVPISNHLYFYWYRQILGQKVEFLVSFYNNEISEKSEIFDDQFSVERPDGSNFTLKIRSTKLEDSAMYFCASSGTSGGLRPYEQYFGPGTRLTVT.

At least ten counts were recorded for this clone. The chain employs TRBV7-8 and TRBJ1-5, with a weak D call TRBD1 (5 bases). V lost 1 base and J 15 bases, leaving 16 bases between the germline ends. The germline CDR1 and CDR2 sequences are SGHVS and FQNEAQ. The CDR3 is made up of 13 amino acids. DNA for the CDR3: TGTGCCAGCAGCTTAGAAGGGGCGGATCCAGGGCATTTT. It codes for CASSLEGADPGHF.

The genes are TRBV13 and TRBJ1-1, with 7 bases that match TRBD1. J was trimmed by 1 base and V by 6 bases; bases with no gene match: 8. CDR3 size: 15 residues. Germline V gene sequence: CDR1 PRHDT, CDR2 FYEKMQ (reference sequence). In DNA form, the CDR3 reads TGTGCCAGCAGTAGCGACAGGGACGGGAACACTGAAGCTTTCTTT. This translates into CASSSDRDGNTEAFF.

The chain carries TRBV2 and TRBJ2-7; TRBD1 aligns across 7 bases. This CDR3 is built from 14 residues. V dropped 6 bases and J dropped 2; count of bases not matched to a gene: 7. Germline CDR1 is SNHLY and CDR2 is FYNNEI. CDR3 nucleotides: TGTGCCAGCAGAAGGACAGGTTCGACCTACGAGCAGTACTTC. This translates into CASRRTGSTYEQYF.

This clone was seen a handful of times. The chain carries TRBV7-9 and TRBJ2-2; weak D call: TRBD2 (5 bases). This CDR3 has 16 residues. CDR1 is SEHNR and CDR2 is FQNEAQ in the germline V gene (reference sequence). Trimming cost V 1 base and J 4 bases, with 13 bases left between them. The CDR3 protein is CASSLESLGSTGELFF. The CDR3 coding sequence is TGTGCCAGCAGCTTAGAAAGTCTGGGGAGCACCGGGGAGCTGTTTTTT.

The V call is TRBV4-1, the J call TRBJ1-4, with TRBD1 matching over 7 bases. V shed 1 base, J shed 2 bases, and the junction held 4 bases outside the gene matches. Germline V gene sequence: CDR1 MGHRA, CDR2 YSYEKL. The CDR3 is 16 residues long. CDR3: CASSQGVGGTNEKLFF. The CDR3, as DNA: TGCGCCAGCAGCCAAGGGGTAGGGGGCACTAATGAAAAACTGTTTTTT.

In its sample, this clone was seen a few times. The chain carries TRBV5-8 and TRBJ1-1; a weak D match, TRBD1 (5 bases). Germline CDR1 SGHTS, CDR2 YDEGEE. This CDR3 region has 14 residues. V shed 1 base and J shed 1 base, with 8 bases lying between them. CDR3 in amino acids: CASSLTGPNTEAFF. The CDR3 DNA follows: TGTGCCAGCAGCTTGACAGGACCGAACACTGAAGCTTTCTTT.